A single sample gave rise to the 6 T cell receptor beta chains below, sequenced in a study of CD8+ T cells in alopecia areata. Regarding treatment: oral pan-JAK inhibitor, 5-10 mg twice daily. It was cDNA, reverse transcribed from extracted RNA, that served as the sequencing template. Measured with immunoSEQ multiplex PCR; TCRdb has only the in-frame clones, and not every one. The top ten hold 5% to 7% of the sample, which has some 120,000 clones, 60% to 65% seen once. The sequences come from CD4+ T cells sorted from blood, collected at week 4, from a patient treated with tofacitinib. The receptor set was obtained from a human donor with alopecia areata.

There are a few counts of this clone. V gene TRBV28 combines with J gene TRBJ2-7; D gene uncertain. V was shortened by 10 bases and J by 3 bases, with 19 bases between the two germline ends. The CDR3 loop spans 14 amino acids. CDR1 is MDHEN, CDR2 SYDVKM, per germline. DNA for the CDR3: TGTGCCACCGCCCTTCGAGGAGCCCGCTACGAGCAGTACTTC. This encodes CATALRGARYEQYF.

A few counts support this clone. Other DNA sequences in this specimen translate into the identical CDR3. The rearrangement links TRBV30 to TRBJ2-3; D possibly corresponds to TRBD2 (6 bases). Trimming took 0 bases from V and 3 from J, leaving 7 bases between them. Germline CDR1 reads GTSNPN; CDR2 reads SVGIG (reference sequence). The length of the CDR3 is 13 residues. The CDR3 here is CAWSVGGTDTQYF. In DNA, the CDR3 is TGTGCCTGGAGTGTGGGAGGAACAGATACGCAGTATTTT.

This clone was counted between two and nine times. The V and J genes are TRBV4-3 and TRBJ2-1, with D tentatively TRBD1 (6 bases). The CDR3 sequence is 16 residues long. The germline V and J ends were trimmed by 0 bases and 5 bases, with 14 bases remaining between them. CDR1 is LGHNA and CDR2 is YSLEER in the germline V gene. The CDR3 spells CASSQEQGRKHNEQFF. The CDR3 DNA is TGCGCCAGCAGCCAAGAACAGGGAAGGAAACACAATGAGCAGTTCTTC.

This clone was detected only a few times. The rearrangement uses TRBV29-1 and TRBJ1-2; D might be TRBD1 (6 bases). Trimming pared 4 bases from V and 3 bases from J, leaving 12 bases between. The germline CDR1 and CDR2 sequences are SQVTM and ANQGSEA. The CDR3 is 13 residues long. The chain's CDR3 is CSVGGQYDYGYTF. The CDR3 DNA reads as TGCAGCGTTGGAGGACAGTATGACTATGGCTACACCTTC.

The gene calls are TRBV29-1 and TRBJ1-1; 10 bases match TRBD1. J lost 4 bases, V lost 4 bases, and 3 bases had no gene match. The CDR3 runs to 13 residues. Looked up from germline, CDR1 is SQVTM and CDR2 is ANQGSEA. CDR3 nucleotides: TGCAGCGTTGGGGACAGGGGAGCCACTGAAGCTTTCTTT. Translation gives CSVGDRGATEAFF.

The chain uses TRBV30 and TRBJ2-2, with 9 bases aligning to TRBD2. From germline, CDR1 is GTSNPN and CDR2 SVGIG (reference sequence). This CDR3 is 15 amino acids long. V lost 4 bases to trimming and J lost 4 bases; unmatched junction nucleotides: 7. CDR3 DNA sequence: TGTGCCTGGAATCCTTCTAGCGGGATCACCGGGGAGCTGTTTTTT. Translated, it gives CAWNPSSGITGELFF.